A selection of T cell receptor beta chains follows, all from one sample in a study of T cell changes during pregnancy in multiple sclerosis. Using immunoSEQ multiplex PCR, the repertoire was profiled, and TCRdb retains in-frame clones only, with some absent. Of around 61,000 clones in the sample, 80% to 90% were seen once. The specimen was peripheral blood, collected in the first trimester of pregnancy. The receptors derive from a female donor in good health, enrolled as a control in a pregnancy study. The CDR3 runs from the conserved cysteine through the conserved F or W. Each record gives: V gene, clone size, D gene, J gene, CDR3 protein, CDR3 DNA. A D gene is named only where the DNA matches it firmly. A clone size is listed for some rows: how often the clone was seen (once, few, many), or a class if it is expanded.

>TRBV5-1|.|.|TRBJ1-2
CASRNRTNYGYTF
TGCGCCAGCAGGAACAGAACTAACTATGGCTACACCTTC
>TRBV19|.|.|TRBJ1-2
CASSIGPGDYGYTF
TGTGCCAGTAGTATAGGACCCGGGGACTATGGCTACACCTTC
>TRBV27|.|TRBD1|TRBJ2-5
CASSSGTGPETQYF
TGTGCCAGCAGTTCCGGGACAGGGCCAGAGACCCAGTACTTC
>TRBV9|.|.|TRBJ2-1
CASRDPTGEQFF
TGTGCCAGCAGGGATCCTACAGGTGAGCAGTTCTTC
>TRBV4-1|.|.|TRBJ1-5
CASSQVRDGENQPQHF
TGCGCCAGCAGCCAAGTAAGAGACGGAGAGAATCAGCCCCAGCATTTT
>TRBV19|.|.|TRBJ2-1
CASSIGGYGIDEQFF
TGTGCCAGTAGTATTGGGGGGTATGGGATCGATGAGCAGTTCTTC
>TRBV19|.|.|TRBJ1-3
CASSQPGEGNTIYF
TGTGCCAGTAGTCAACCAGGGGAAGGTAACACCATATATTTT
>TRBV7-2|once|.|TRBJ1-2
CASSSYRDGYTF
TGTGCCAGCAGCTCATACAGGGATGGCTACACCTTC
>TRBV5-8|once|.|TRBJ1-1
CASSLGMGDTEAFF
TGTGCCAGCAGCTTGGGAATGGGAGACACTGAAGCTTTCTTT
>TRBV7-9|.|TRBD2|TRBJ2-4
CASSLRLAGAQMYKNIQYF
TGTGCCAGCAGCCTCAGACTAGCGGGGGCCCAAATGTACAAAAACATTCAGTACTTC
>TRBV7-9|.|.|TRBJ1-1
CASSYTGSLKRAFF
TGTGCCAGCAGTTACACTGGATCATTAAAGAGGGCTTTCTTT
>TRBV6-1|.|.|TRBJ1-1
CASSEDRWGDSGKRTEAFF
TGTGCCAGCAGTGAAGATCGATGGGGGGATTCAGGGAAGCGCACTGAAGCTTTCTTT
>TRBV11-2|.|TRBD1|TRBJ1-2
CASSRQGDYGYTF
TGTGCCAGCAGCCGGCAGGGGGACTATGGCTACACCTTC
>TRBV27|.|.|TRBJ1-6
CASSSTAGSPLHF
TGTGCCAGCAGTTCGACAGCCGGTTCACCCCTCCACTTT
>TRBV5-1|.|.|TRBJ1-2
CASSLGGGMSIYGYTF
TGCGCCAGCAGCTTGGGGGGGGGAATGTCTATCTATGGCTACACCTTC
>TRBV7-9|.|.|TRBJ1-2
CASSLAQDSRGYTF
TGTGCCAGCAGCTTAGCCCAGGACAGTCGAGGCTACACCTTC
>TRBV14|few|.|TRBJ1-1
CASREGRGTEAFF
TGTGCCAGCAGGGAGGGTAGGGGAACTGAAGCTTTCTTT
>TRBV4-1|once|TRBD1|TRBJ1-1
CASSQDQGASTEAFF
TGCGCCAGCAGCCAAGACCAGGGGGCGAGCACTGAAGCTTTCTTT
>TRBV6-4|.|.|TRBJ1-5
CASSPMYGGDQPQHF
TGTGCCAGCAGCCCCATGTACGGAGGTGATCAGCCCCAGCATTTT
>TRBV9|.|TRBD1|TRBJ1-3
CASSMTGRGNTIYF
TGTGCCAGCAGCATGACAGGGAGGGGAAACACCATATATTTT
>TRBV7-9|.|.|TRBJ1-2
CASSSPQVQGYTF
TGTGCCAGCAGCTCTCCACAAGTCCAGGGCTACACCTTC
>TRBV5-8|.|.|TRBJ1-3
CASSRGGNTIYF
TGTGCCAGCAGCCGGGGTGGAAACACCATATATTTT
>TRBV25-1|.|TRBD1|TRBJ2-4
CASRGTVNIQYF
TGTGCCAGCAGAGGGACAGTAAACATTCAGTACTTC